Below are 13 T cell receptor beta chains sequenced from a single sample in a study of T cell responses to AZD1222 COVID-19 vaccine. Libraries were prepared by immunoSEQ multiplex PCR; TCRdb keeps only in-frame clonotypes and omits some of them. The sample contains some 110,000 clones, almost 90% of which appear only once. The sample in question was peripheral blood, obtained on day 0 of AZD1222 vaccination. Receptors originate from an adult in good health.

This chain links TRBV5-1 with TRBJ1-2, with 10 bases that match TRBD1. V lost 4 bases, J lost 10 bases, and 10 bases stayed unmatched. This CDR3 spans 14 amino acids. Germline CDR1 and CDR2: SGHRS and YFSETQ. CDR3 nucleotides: TGCGCCAGCAGCAGACGGACAGGGGGGGAAGACTACACCTTC. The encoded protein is CASSRRTGGEDYTF.

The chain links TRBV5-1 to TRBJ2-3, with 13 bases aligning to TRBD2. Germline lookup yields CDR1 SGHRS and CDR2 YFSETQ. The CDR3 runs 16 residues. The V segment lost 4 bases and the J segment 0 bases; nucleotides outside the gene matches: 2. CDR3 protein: CASSQTSGRSTDTQYF. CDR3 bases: TGCGCCAGCAGCCAGACTAGCGGGAGGAGCACAGATACGCAGTATTTT.

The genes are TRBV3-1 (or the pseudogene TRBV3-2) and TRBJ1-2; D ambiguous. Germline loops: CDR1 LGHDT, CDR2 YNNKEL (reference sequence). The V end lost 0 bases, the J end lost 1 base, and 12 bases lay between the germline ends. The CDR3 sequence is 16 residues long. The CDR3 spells CASSQDVWDLNYGYTF. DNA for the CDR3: TGTGCCAGCAGCCAAGATGTGTGGGATCTTAACTATGGCTACACCTTC.

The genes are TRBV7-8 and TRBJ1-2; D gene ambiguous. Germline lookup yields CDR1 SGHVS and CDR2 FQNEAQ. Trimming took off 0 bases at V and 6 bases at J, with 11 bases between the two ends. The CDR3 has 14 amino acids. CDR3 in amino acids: CASSLALAGDGYTF. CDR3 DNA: TGTGCCAGCAGCTTAGCTCTGGCAGGAGATGGCTACACCTTC.

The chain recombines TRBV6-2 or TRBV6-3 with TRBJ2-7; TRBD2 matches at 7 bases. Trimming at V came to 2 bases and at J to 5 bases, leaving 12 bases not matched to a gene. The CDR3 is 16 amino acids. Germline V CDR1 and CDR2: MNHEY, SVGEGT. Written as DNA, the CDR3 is TGTGCCAGCAGTTACCCTAGCGGTACCGGAACCCACGAGCAGTACTTC. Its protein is CASSYPSGTGTHEQYF.

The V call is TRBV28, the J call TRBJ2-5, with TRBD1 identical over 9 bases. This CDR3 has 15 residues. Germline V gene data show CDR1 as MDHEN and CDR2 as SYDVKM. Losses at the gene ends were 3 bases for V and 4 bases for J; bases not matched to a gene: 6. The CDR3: CASSFIGTGLETQYF. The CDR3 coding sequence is TGTGCCAGCAGTTTTATAGGGACAGGGTTAGAGACCCAGTACTTC.

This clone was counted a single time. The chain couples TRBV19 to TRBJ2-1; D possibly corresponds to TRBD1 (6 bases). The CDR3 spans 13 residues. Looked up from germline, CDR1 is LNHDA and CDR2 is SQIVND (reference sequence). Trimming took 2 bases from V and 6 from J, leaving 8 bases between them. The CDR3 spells CASSINRANEQFF. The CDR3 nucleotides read TGTGCCAGTAGTATAAACAGGGCCAATGAGCAGTTCTTC.

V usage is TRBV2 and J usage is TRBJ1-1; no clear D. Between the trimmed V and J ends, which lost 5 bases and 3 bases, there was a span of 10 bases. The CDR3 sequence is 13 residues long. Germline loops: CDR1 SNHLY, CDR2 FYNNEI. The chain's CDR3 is CASSYHPHTEAFF. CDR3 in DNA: TGTGCCAGCAGTTATCACCCCCACACTGAAGCTTTCTTT.

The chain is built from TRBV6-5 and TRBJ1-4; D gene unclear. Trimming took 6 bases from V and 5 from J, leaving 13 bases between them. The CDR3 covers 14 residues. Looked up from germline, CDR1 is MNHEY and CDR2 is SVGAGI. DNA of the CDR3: TGTGCCAGCAGGCGCGCTTCCCTAAATGAAAAACTGTTTTTT. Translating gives CASRRASLNEKLFF.

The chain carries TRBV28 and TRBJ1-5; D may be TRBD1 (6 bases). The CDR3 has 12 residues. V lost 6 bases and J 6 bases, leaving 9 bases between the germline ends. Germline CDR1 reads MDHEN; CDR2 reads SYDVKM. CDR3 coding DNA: TGTGCCAGCAGCTCAGGGGTTCAGCCCCAGCATTTT. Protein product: CASSSGVQPQHF.

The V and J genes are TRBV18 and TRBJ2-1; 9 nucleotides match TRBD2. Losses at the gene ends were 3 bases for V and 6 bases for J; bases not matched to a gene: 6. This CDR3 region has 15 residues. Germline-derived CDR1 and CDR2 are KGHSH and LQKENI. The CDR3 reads CASSPSGTSSNEQFF. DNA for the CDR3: TGTGCCAGCTCACCCTCCGGGACTAGCAGCAATGAGCAGTTCTTC.

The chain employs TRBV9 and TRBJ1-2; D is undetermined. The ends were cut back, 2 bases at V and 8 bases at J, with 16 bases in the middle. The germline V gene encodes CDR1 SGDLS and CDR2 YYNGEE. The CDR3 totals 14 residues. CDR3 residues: CASSVGGIEPGYTF. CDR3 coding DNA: TGTGCCAGCAGCGTGGGAGGGATTGAACCGGGCTACACCTTC.

As DNA, the CDR3 is TGTGCCAGCACCTTCCAGGGAGGGGGCTATGGCTACACCTTC. Its translation: CASTFQGGGYGYTF. This rearrangement joins TRBV6-5 to TRBJ1-2; the D gene is possibly TRBD1 (6 bases). The CDR3 consists of 14 residues. V was pared by 7 bases and J by 4 bases, with 16 bases between. CDR1 and CDR2 from the germline V gene are MNHEY and SVGAGI.